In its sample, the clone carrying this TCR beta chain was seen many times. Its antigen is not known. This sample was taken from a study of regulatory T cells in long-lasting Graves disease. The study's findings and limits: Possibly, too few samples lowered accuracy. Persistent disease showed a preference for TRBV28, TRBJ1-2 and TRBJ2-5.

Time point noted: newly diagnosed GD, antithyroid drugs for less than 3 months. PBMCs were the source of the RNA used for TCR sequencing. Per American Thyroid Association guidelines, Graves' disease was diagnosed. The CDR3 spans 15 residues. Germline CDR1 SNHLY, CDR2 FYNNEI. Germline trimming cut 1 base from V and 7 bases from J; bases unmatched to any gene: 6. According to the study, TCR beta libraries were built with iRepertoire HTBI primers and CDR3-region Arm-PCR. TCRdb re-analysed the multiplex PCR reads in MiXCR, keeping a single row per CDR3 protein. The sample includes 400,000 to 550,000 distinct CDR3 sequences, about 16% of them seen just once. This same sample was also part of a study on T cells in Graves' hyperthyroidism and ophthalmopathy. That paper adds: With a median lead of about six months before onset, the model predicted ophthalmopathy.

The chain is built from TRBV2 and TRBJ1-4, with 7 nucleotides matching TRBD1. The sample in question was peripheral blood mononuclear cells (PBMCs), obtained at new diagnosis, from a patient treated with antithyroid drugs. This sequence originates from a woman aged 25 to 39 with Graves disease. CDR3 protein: CASSEVAGGSEKLFF. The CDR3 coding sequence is TGTGCCAGCAGTGAAGTGGCAGGGGGTAGTGAAAAACTGTTTTTT.